This TCR beta chain came from a study of T cells expressing NK-cell markers. The CDR3 spans 15 residues. From germline, CDR1 is MNHEY and CDR2 SVGEGT. TCRdb reprocessed the 5' RACE reads, with one entry per CDR3 protein and no DNA. The data show 550,000 to 600,000 distinct CDR3 sequences, and the top ten clones hold roughly 3.5%. The receptor was derived from a man in his late teens or twenties in good health. Sequencing was carried out using blood T cells: a sorted CD56 or NKG2C T cell subset, CD4+ or CD8+ T cells, or bulk PBMC T cells (not recorded which). The chain uses TRBV6-2 or TRBV6-3 and TRBJ2-3; TCRdb selects TRBD1, and the lack of DNA leaves this call unchecked. This CDR3 is CASSYVPGDTDTQYF.